This note documents a single T cell receptor beta chain sequence. The CDR3 sequence is 13 residues long. V lost 3 bases, J lost 4 bases, and 7 bases lay in between. MiXCR was run by TCRdb on the PCR reads, yielding one entry per CDR3 protein. Of around 27,000 distinct CDR3 sequences in the sample, 50% were seen once. The data were obtained in a study of CD4 and CD8 cells across lung adenocarcinoma regions. The chain carries TRBV12-3 or TRBV12-4 and TRBJ2-1, with D hard to call. This receptor was obtained from a male donor with lung adenocarcinoma. The CD4 and CD8 labels of this study may be unreliable. Sample: CD8+ T cells from the center of a lung tumor. CDR3 in amino acids: CASSFYGYNEQFF. DNA of the CDR3: TGTGCCAGCAGTTTTTACGGATACAATGAGCAGTTCTTC.